One and the same sample provided the 26 T cell receptor beta chains below, sequenced in a study of Ad26.COV2.S vaccination and SARS-CoV-2 variants. TCRdb keeps only in-frame clones here, not all; method: immunoSEQ multiplex PCR. The data hold hundreds of thousands of clones, with approximately 89% observed a single time. The treatment was: approximately 18 received Ad26.COV2.S at low or high dose, single or two shots; about 5 received placebo; per-sample allocation not given. On day 63 after the first injection, vaccine and placebo recipients gave samples. The sequenced sample was peripheral blood, obtained in a trial of Ad26.COV2.S vaccine versus placebo. Receptor source: a person between 18 and 59 years old who received the Ad26.COV2.S COVID-19 vaccine or a placebo.

V usage is TRBV19 and J usage is TRBJ1-2; maybe TRBD1 (6 bases). The CDR3 consists of 12 residues. V was trimmed by 4 bases and J by 5 bases, leaving 8 bases between them. Germline CDR1 is LNHDA and CDR2 is SQIVND (reference sequence). The CDR3 spells CASSTRGYGYTF. CDR3 in DNA: TGTGCCAGTAGTACCAGGGGATATGGCTACACCTTC.

This rearrangement joins TRBV14 to TRBJ2-1; TRBD2 aligns across 10 bases. The V segment lost 0 bases and the J segment 8 bases; nucleotides outside the gene matches: 7. CDR1 is SGHDN and CDR2 is FVKESK in the germline V gene. The CDR3 runs to 16 residues. Here the CDR3 DNA reads TGTGCCAGCAGCCAAGATAGGGCTAGCGGGAGCTATGAGCAGTTCTTC. It specifies CASSQDRASGSYEQFF.

V gene TRBV14 combines with J gene TRBJ2-5; D gene ambiguous. Trimming stripped 4 bases from V and 5 bases from J, with 17 bases between. Germline-derived CDR1 and CDR2 are SGHDN and FVKESK. This CDR3 has 15 residues. The CDR3 loop reads CASSRGMGSKETQYF. The CDR3 coding sequence is TGTGCCAGCAGCCGAGGCATGGGATCTAAGGAGACCCAGTACTTC.

The chain combines TRBV4-3 with TRBJ2-7; no clear D gene. This CDR3 comprises 14 residues. Trimming took off 1 base at V and 3 bases at J, with 10 bases between the two ends. Per germline, CDR1 LGHNA and CDR2 YSLEER. CDR3 coding DNA: TGCGCCAGCAGCCAAGGTATCCAGGACTACGAGCAGTACTTC. It translates to CASSQGIQDYEQYF.

The V and J genes are TRBV9 and TRBJ2-1, with D maybe TRBD1 (6 bases). In germline, CDR1 is SGDLS, CDR2 YYNGEE. The CDR3 loop spans 16 amino acids. The V end was cut by 2 bases, the J end by 0 bases, with 12 bases between. CDR3 nucleotide sequence: TGTGCCAGCAGCGTCCGACAGGAACTCTCCTACAATGAGCAGTTCTTC. As protein: CASSVRQELSYNEQFF.

The rearrangement uses TRBV10-3 and TRBJ2-7; 9 bases are a match to TRBD1. The V segment lost 4 bases and the J segment 0 bases; nucleotides outside the gene matches: 7. The germline gives CDR1 ENHRY, CDR2 SYGVKD. The CDR3 is made up of 16 amino acids. The CDR3 region has the DNA TGTGCCATCAGTGCCTCCGGGACAGGGCCCTCCTACGAGCAGTACTTC. Translating gives CAISASGTGPSYEQYF.

This chain uses TRBV10-3 with TRBJ2-7, with TRBD1 identical over 7 bases. J gave up 0 bases and V 2 bases, and 16 bases lay outside the gene matches. Per germline, CDR1 ENHRY and CDR2 SYGVKD. The CDR3 covers 19 residues. This CDR3 reads CAISETAKSRDSHSYEQYF. In DNA form, the CDR3 reads TGTGCCATCAGTGAGACAGCAAAGTCCCGGGACAGCCACTCCTACGAGCAGTACTTC.

In its sample, this clone was seen a few times. The rearrangement joins TRBV4-3 to TRBJ2-1; 8 nucleotides match TRBD1. The CDR3 extends over 16 amino acids. V dropped 3 bases and J dropped 6; count of bases not matched to a gene: 10. CDR1 LGHNA and CDR2 YSLEER come from the germline V gene. The CDR3 coding sequence is TGCGCCAGCAGCCAGCAAACAGGGGGTCTGGGCAATGAGCAGTTCTTC. It translates to CASSQQTGGLGNEQFF.

The chain joins TRBV20-1 to TRBJ2-1; 9 positions match TRBD2. CDR3 length equals 11 residues. Germline V gene data show CDR1 as DFQATT and CDR2 as SNEGSKA (reference sequence). With V trimmed by 4 bases and J by 13 bases, 5 bases remained unmatched. CDR3: CSATLLAGQFF. The CDR3 coding sequence is TGCAGTGCTACCTTACTAGCGGGCCAGTTCTTC.

This rearrangement joins TRBV27 to TRBJ1-6; 7 bases are a match to TRBD1. There are 15 residues in the CDR3. The V gene's germline CDR1 is MNHEY and CDR2 SMNVEV (reference sequence). V lost 6 bases, J lost 7 bases, and 9 bases stayed unmatched. The CDR3 loop reads CASRPDRDWNSPLHF. CDR3 coding DNA: TGTGCCAGCAGACCAGACAGGGATTGGAATTCACCCCTCCACTTT.

This clone came up once. The chain couples TRBV11-2 to TRBJ1-1, with D hard to call. Trimming took 3 bases from V and 6 from J, leaving 11 bases between them. The CDR3 sequence is 13 residues long. CDR1 is SGHAT and CDR2 is FQNNGV in the germline V gene. The CDR3 is CASSFEGPPEAFF. Written as DNA, the CDR3 is TGTGCCAGCAGCTTCGAGGGTCCTCCTGAAGCTTTCTTT.

This clone was picked up one time. The rearrangement uses TRBV13 and TRBJ1-1; the match to TRBD1 covers 9 bases. Germline trimming cut 9 bases from V and 5 bases from J; bases unmatched to any gene: 10. CDR3 length: 14 amino acids. The germline V gene encodes CDR1 PRHDT and CDR2 FYEKMQ (reference sequence). CDR3 sequence (DNA): TGTGCCAGTCTCTACAGGGGGCTTGGTACTGAAGCTTTCTTT. Amino acids: CASLYRGLGTEAFF.

The rearrangement uses TRBV2 and TRBJ1-5, with TRBD1 matching over 8 bases. The CDR3 length is 16 residues. V was pared by 5 bases and J by 4 bases, with 10 bases of the junction left unmatched. The germline V gene encodes CDR1 SNHLY and CDR2 FYNNEI. Here the CDR3 reads CASSLKTGTGNQPQHF. CDR3 sequence (DNA): TGTGCCAGCAGTCTTAAAACCGGGACAGGTAATCAGCCCCAGCATTTT.

The rearrangement uses TRBV4-2 and TRBJ2-7; D unclear. The length of the CDR3 is 14 residues. The germline V and J ends were trimmed by 2 bases and 6 bases, with 14 bases remaining between them. The germline CDR1 and CDR2 sequences are LGHNA and YNFKEQ. CDR3: CASSQLFAHGEQYF. Written as DNA, the CDR3 is TGTGCCAGCAGCCAATTATTTGCCCATGGCGAGCAGTACTTC.

This CDR3 reads CASCQAAGSYEQYF. CDR3 DNA: TGCGCCAGCTGTCAGGCGGCGGGCTCCTACGAGCAGTACTTC. The chain combines TRBV10-2 with TRBJ2-7; D might be TRBD2 (5 bases). The CDR3 runs to 14 residues. Trimming took 8 bases from V and 0 from J, leaving 14 bases between them. In germline, CDR1 is WSHSY, CDR2 SAAADI.

The rearrangement joins TRBV5-1 to TRBJ2-1; 12 nucleotides match TRBD2. V was clipped by 4 bases and J by 8 bases; unmatched bases: 10. Per germline, CDR1 SGHRS and CDR2 YFSETQ. The CDR3 extends over 16 amino acids. This chain's CDR3 is CASSPGGLAGLDEQFF. DNA for the CDR3: TGCGCCAGCAGCCCGGGTGGACTAGCGGGATTAGATGAGCAGTTCTTC.

This chain links TRBV4-2 with TRBJ2-3, with D possibly TRBD2 on 6 matching bases. The CDR3 covers 17 residues. Trimming took off 3 bases at V and 6 bases at J, with 22 bases between the two ends. Germline V gene sequence: CDR1 LGHNA, CDR2 YNFKEQ. The CDR3 DNA reads as TGTGCCAGCAGCCAGGGAGCTAGGACTACACGCCTGGATACGCAGTATTTT. It yields the protein CASSQGARTTRLDTQYF.

The chain carries TRBV9 and TRBJ2-4; 7 bases are shared with TRBD1. Germline CDR1 is SGDLS and CDR2 is YYNGEE. CDR3 length: 16 residues. V was pared by 4 bases and J by 0 bases, with 7 bases of the junction left unmatched. The DNA for the CDR3 is TGTGCCAGCAGCCCAGGGACAGCACTAGCCAAAAACATTCAGTACTTC. It encodes CASSPGTALAKNIQYF.

J is TRBJ2-5 and V is TRBV15; maybe TRBD2 (6 bases). CDR3 size: 16 residues. V was pared by 0 bases and J by 3 bases, with 14 bases between. Germline-derived CDR1 and CDR2 are LNHNV and YYDKDF (reference sequence). This CDR3 is CATSRDLLQREETQYF. The CDR3 bases are TGTGCCACCAGCAGAGATTTATTACAGCGGGAAGAGACCCAGTACTTC.

The chain couples TRBV6-5 to TRBJ1-1; possible D gene TRBD1, 6 bases. The CDR3 consists of 14 residues. Germline V gene sequence: CDR1 MNHEY, CDR2 SVGAGI. The ends were cut back, 2 bases at V and 2 bases at J, with 9 bases in the middle. As DNA, the CDR3 is TGTGCCAGCAGTTACAGGACAGTTAACACTGAAGCTTTCTTT. The encoded protein is CASSYRTVNTEAFF.

As concerns this clone: Other DNA sequences within the sample encode an identical CDR3. In DNA form, the CDR3 reads TGTGCCAGCAGCTTGGGGCAGGGGGACTATGGCTACACCTTC. This translates into CASSLGQGDYGYTF. V is TRBV5-6 and J is TRBJ1-2; 7 nucleotides match TRBD1. In germline, CDR1 is SGHDT, CDR2 YYEEEE. The CDR3 is 14 residues long. V was pared by 0 bases and J by 3 bases, with 2 bases of the junction left unmatched.

This clone has just a few counts. This sequence joins TRBV28 and TRBJ2-7, with a tentative D call TRBD2 (7 bases). This CDR3 has 14 residues. V was cut by 3 bases and J by 4 bases, with 13 bases left in between. Looked up from germline, CDR1 is MDHEN and CDR2 is SYDVKM. The CDR3: CASSFVRGAYEQYF. The CDR3 nucleotides are TGTGCCAGCAGTTTTGTACGGGGGGCATACGAGCAGTACTTC.

This rearrangement joins TRBV6-6 to TRBJ2-2, with 8 bases matching TRBD2. The germline CDR1 and CDR2 sequences are MNHNY and SVGAGI (reference sequence). The V and J ends lost 4 bases and 7 bases, in that order; junction bases with no gene match: 8. The CDR3 extends over 15 amino acids. CDR3 in amino acids: CASSLRSGEVGELFF. CDR3 DNA sequence: TGTGCCAGCAGTTTACGTAGCGGGGAGGTCGGGGAGCTGTTTTTT.

The genes are TRBV6-5 and TRBJ1-1; D is perhaps TRBD1 (6 bases). V was pared by 4 bases and J by 0 bases, with 9 bases between. CDR3 length: 14 amino acids. Germline CDR1 reads MNHEY; CDR2 reads SVGAGI. This CDR3 reads CASSWTAVNTEAFF. The CDR3 nucleotides read TGTGCCAGCAGTTGGACAGCCGTGAACACTGAAGCTTTCTTT.

The genes are TRBV6-8 and TRBJ2-5; no firm D call. CDR3 length: 12 residues. V was trimmed by 6 bases and J by 5 bases, leaving 10 bases between them. The germline gives CDR1 MNHGY, CDR2 SAAAGT. CDR3 residues: CASRREPETQYF. The DNA of the CDR3 is TGTGCCAGCAGAAGGGAACCGGAGACCCAGTACTTC.

This clone was counted between two and nine times. The rearrangement joins TRBV2 to TRBJ1-5; 7 bases match TRBD1. Germline V lookup: CDR1 SNHLY, CDR2 FYNNEI. Losses at the gene ends were 9 bases for V and 1 base for J; bases not matched to a gene: 3. The CDR3 extends over 13 amino acids. CDR3: CASNRGSNQPQHF. The CDR3 DNA sequence: TGTGCCAGTAACAGGGGAAGCAATCAGCCCCAGCATTTT.